This T cell receptor beta chain was documented in a study of T cells in localized non-small cell lung cancer. Regarding the study as a whole: A median approximately 60 of the top 100 tumor clones appeared in adjacent lung.

Produced via immunoSEQ multiplex PCR; TCRdb's table is partial and in-frame only. There are roughly 27,000 clones in the sample; approximately 90% occur only once, and about 4% lies in the top ten. As for this clone: Antigen specificity is unknown.

CDR1 and CDR2 (germline): LNHDA, SQIVND (reference sequence). Trimming cost V 10 bases and J 2 bases; bases outside gene matches: 12. The CDR3 length is 16 residues. This receptor was identified in a woman aged 35-70 years with stage III lung adenocarcinoma. The sequencing here drew on peripheral blood mononuclear cells, taken before any cancer treatment. The J gene is TRBJ1-2, the V gene TRBV19; 11 bases line up with TRBD1. The CDR3 here is CATGGDRGRENYGYTF. DNA of the CDR3: TGTGCCACCGGTGGGGACAGGGGGAGAGAAAACTATGGCTACACCTTC.